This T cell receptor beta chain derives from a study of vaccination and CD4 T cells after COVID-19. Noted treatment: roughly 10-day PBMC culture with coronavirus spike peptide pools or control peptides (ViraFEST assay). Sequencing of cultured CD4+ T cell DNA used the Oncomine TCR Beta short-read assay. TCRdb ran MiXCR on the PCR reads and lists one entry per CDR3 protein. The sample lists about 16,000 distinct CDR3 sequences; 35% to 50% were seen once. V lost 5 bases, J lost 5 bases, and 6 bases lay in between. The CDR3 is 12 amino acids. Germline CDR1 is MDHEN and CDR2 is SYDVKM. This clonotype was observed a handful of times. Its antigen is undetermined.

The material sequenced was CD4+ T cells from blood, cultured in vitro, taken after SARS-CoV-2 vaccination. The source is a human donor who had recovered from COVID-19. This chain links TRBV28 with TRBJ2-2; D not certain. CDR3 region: CASSPFTGELFF. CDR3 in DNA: TGTGCCAGCAGTCCATTTACCGGGGAGCTGTTTTTT. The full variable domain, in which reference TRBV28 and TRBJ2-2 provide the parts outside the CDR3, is DVKVTQSSRYLVKRTGEKVFLECVQDMDHENMFWYRQDPGLGLRLIYFSYDVKMKEKGDIPEGYSVSREKKERFSLILESASTNQTSMYLCASSPFTGELFFGEGSRLTVL.